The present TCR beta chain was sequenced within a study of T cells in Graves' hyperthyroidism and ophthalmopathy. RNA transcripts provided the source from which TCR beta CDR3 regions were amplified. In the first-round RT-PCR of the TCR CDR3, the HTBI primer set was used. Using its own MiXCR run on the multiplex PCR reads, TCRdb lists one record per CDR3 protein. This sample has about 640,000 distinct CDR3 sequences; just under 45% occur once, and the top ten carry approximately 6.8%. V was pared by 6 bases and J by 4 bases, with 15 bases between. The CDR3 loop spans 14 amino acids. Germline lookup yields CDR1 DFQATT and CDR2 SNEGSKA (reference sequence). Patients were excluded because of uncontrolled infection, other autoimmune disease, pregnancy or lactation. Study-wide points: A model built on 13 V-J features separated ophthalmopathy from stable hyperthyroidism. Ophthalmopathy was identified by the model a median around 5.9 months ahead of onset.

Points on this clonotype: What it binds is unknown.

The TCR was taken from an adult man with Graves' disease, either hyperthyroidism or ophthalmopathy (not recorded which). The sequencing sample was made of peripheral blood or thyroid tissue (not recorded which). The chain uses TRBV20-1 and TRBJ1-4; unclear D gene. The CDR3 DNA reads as TGCAGTGCGGGCCAGGACGGACTTAATGAAAAACTGTTTTTT. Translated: CSAGQDGLNEKLFF.